Following are 32 T cell receptor beta chains from one sample sequenced in a study of Graves' ophthalmopathy and Graves' hyperthyroidism. The study amplified TCR beta CDR3 regions using RNA transcripts. After a first-round RT-PCR with HTBI primers, a second-round multiplex PCR was run. TCRdb re-called the multiplex PCR reads with MiXCR, one entry per CDR3 protein. The sample shows about 370,000 distinct CDR3 sequences, about a sixth of them seen only once. Source material: peripheral blood. These receptor sequences come from an adult woman with stable Graves' hyperthyroidism.

This clonotype has at least ten counts. The genes are TRBV4-1 and TRBJ2-7; TRBD2 matches at 9 bases. V lost 1 base and J lost 4; bases outside the gene matches: 5. Germline CDR1 reads MGHRA; CDR2 reads YSYEKL. The CDR3 has 15 residues. The CDR3 spells CASSQGPSGNYEQYF. The CDR3 DNA is TGCGCCAGCAGCCAAGGGCCTAGCGGGAATTACGAGCAGTACTTC.

This clonotype was counted ten times or more. The chain recombines TRBV7-9 with TRBJ2-5, with a possible D match to TRBD1 (5 bases). Germline loops: CDR1 SEHNR, CDR2 FQNEAQ (reference sequence). The CDR3 spans 16 residues. Trimming shortened V by 1 base and J by 4 bases, and 16 bases separated the two germline ends. In nucleotides, the CDR3 is TGTGCCAGCAGCTTAGAAGTATACAGCCAGGGAGAGACCCAGTACTTC. As protein: CASSLEVYSQGETQYF.

The sample holds many counts of this clonotype. The chain combines TRBV6-4 with TRBJ1-2; 8 positions match TRBD1. Germline-derived CDR1 and CDR2 are MRHNA and SNTAGT. This CDR3 has 14 amino acids. V dropped 7 bases and J dropped 4; count of bases not matched to a gene: 8. The CDR3 spells CASKPSGQAYGYTF. As DNA, the CDR3 is TGTGCCAGCAAACCCTCGGGACAGGCCTATGGCTACACCTTC.

This clonotype has at least ten counts. The chain carries TRBV12-3 or TRBV12-4 and TRBJ2-7; 13 bases are a match to TRBD2. V lost 6 bases, J lost 6 bases, and 5 bases stayed unmatched. The length of the CDR3 is 14 residues. The CDR3 region is CASSGLAGVREQYF. The CDR3, as DNA: TGTGCCAGCAGCGGACTAGCGGGAGTCCGCGAGCAGTACTTC.

In this sample, this clonotype turned up many times. The rearrangement links TRBV6-1 to TRBJ1-2, with 9 bases that match TRBD1. The CDR3 loop spans 16 amino acids. Germline V CDR1 and CDR2: MNHNS, SASEGT. J gave up 5 bases and V 1 base, and 8 bases lay outside the gene matches. The CDR3 region has the DNA TGTGCCAGCAGTGAAGAGGTACAGGGGGCGCGGTATGGCTACACCTTC. Amino acids: CASSEEVQGARYGYTF.

There are many counts of this clonotype. The rearrangement links TRBV6-5 to TRBJ2-5; 9 bases align to TRBD1. CDR1 and CDR2 from the germline V gene are MNHEY and SVGAGI. This CDR3 has 13 amino acids. V shed 6 bases and J 2 bases; nucleotides not matched to a gene: 1. Written as DNA, the CDR3 is TGTGCCAGCAGAGGGACAGGGCAAGAGACCCAGTACTTC. The encoded protein is CASRGTGQETQYF.

Many counts were recorded for this clonotype. The gene calls are TRBV7-2 and TRBJ2-5; D might be TRBD1 (5 bases). Germline-derived CDR1 and CDR2 are SGHTA and FQGNSA. There are 13 residues in the CDR3. The V end lost 1 base, the J end lost 3 bases, and 6 bases lay between the germline ends. The CDR3 bases are TGTGCCAGCAGCTTAGTCAGGGAAGAGACCCAGTACTTC. Amino acid sequence: CASSLVREETQYF.

This rearrangement joins TRBV28 to TRBJ2-4; D is unclear. Trimming left V 6 bases short and J 0 bases short, with 12 bases between. The CDR3 spans 15 residues. Looked up from germline, CDR1 is MDHEN and CDR2 is SYDVKM. The DNA for the CDR3 is TGTGCCAGCAGCCCCTCCCCCGTAGCCAAAAACATTCAGTACTTC. Translation: CASSPSPVAKNIQYF.

The gene calls are TRBV28 and TRBJ2-6, with a tentative D call TRBD1 (6 bases). CDR1 is MDHEN, CDR2 SYDVKM, per germline. The germline V and J ends were trimmed by 2 bases and 0 bases, with 17 bases remaining between them. The CDR3 contains 19 residues. The CDR3 DNA is TGTGCCAGCAGTTTAAGGTCAGGACAGACGATCTCTGGGGCCAACGTCCTGACTTTC. Encoded protein: CASSLRSGQTISGANVLTF.

This chain links TRBV9 with TRBJ2-5; D not resolved. The ends were cut back, 0 bases at V and 6 bases at J, with 15 bases in the middle. The germline CDR1 and CDR2 sequences are SGDLS and YYNGEE. CDR3 length equals 15 residues. DNA of the CDR3: TGTGCCAGCAGCGTAGCTGGCTATAGGGCGAAGACCCAGTACTTC. Translation: CASSVAGYRAKTQYF.

A few counts support this clonotype. As DNA, the CDR3 is TGTGCCAGCTCACTATTTAGCGGCGACACCGGGGAGCTGTTTTTT. Its protein is CASSLFSGDTGELFF. V and J are TRBV18 and TRBJ2-2; perhaps TRBD2 as D (6 bases). Trimming removed 4 bases from V and 3 bases from J, with 12 bases in between. Germline CDR1 KGHSH, CDR2 LQKENI. There are 15 residues in the CDR3.

This clonotype was observed many times. This sequence joins TRBV12-5 and TRBJ2-7; 10 positions match TRBD2. Germline CDR1 reads LGHNT; CDR2 reads FRNRAP. V shed 7 bases, J shed 2 bases, and the junction held 8 bases outside the gene matches. The CDR3 has 15 amino acids. As DNA, the CDR3 is TGTGCTAGTGATGCAGGACTAGCGGCTCCCTACGAGCAGTACTTC. Protein product: CASDAGLAAPYEQYF.

This chain links TRBV4-3 with TRBJ2-6; D is ambiguous. CDR1 is LGHNA and CDR2 is YSLEER in the germline V gene. The CDR3 covers 16 residues. Trimming shortened V by 0 bases and J by 0 bases, and 6 bases separated the two germline ends. The CDR3 DNA follows: TGCGCCAGCAGCCAAGATCTTAGCTCTGGGGCCAACGTCCTGACTTTC. It yields the protein CASSQDLSSGANVLTF.

This clonotype has a count of ten or more. The chain links TRBV6-5 to TRBJ1-2; 7 bases fit TRBD1. The CDR3 covers 14 residues. V shed 0 bases, J shed 2 bases, and the junction held 0 bases outside the gene matches. The germline V gene has CDR1 MNHEY and CDR2 SVGAGI. CDR3 sequence reads: CASSYSTGNYGYTF. The CDR3 DNA reads as TGTGCCAGCAGTTACTCGACAGGGAACTATGGCTACACCTTC.

This clonotype was counted at least ten times. The chain uses TRBV18 and TRBJ2-7, with unresolved D. The ends were cut back, 4 bases at V and 4 bases at J, with 8 bases in the middle. Germline assignment: CDR1 KGHSH and CDR2 LQKENI. The CDR3 is 12 amino acids. The CDR3 sequence is CASSRDQYEQYF. The DNA for the CDR3 is TGTGCCAGCTCACGGGATCAATACGAGCAGTACTTC.

This clonotype was observed at least ten times. V usage is TRBV3-1 and J usage is TRBJ2-7; 7 bases line up with TRBD2. Germline CDR1 and CDR2: LGHDT and YNNKEL (reference sequence). The CDR3 totals 13 residues. V was clipped by 2 bases and J by 9 bases; unmatched bases: 7. The CDR3 bases are TGTGCCAGCAGCCAAACTCCTCCGGGGGGGCAGTACTTC. This gives the protein CASSQTPPGGQYF.

The table lists this clonotype with a few counts. The chain joins TRBV12-3 or TRBV12-4 to TRBJ2-2, with 7 nucleotides matching TRBD1. V lost 6 bases to trimming and J lost 5 bases; unmatched junction nucleotides: 6. CDR3 size: 14 residues. This CDR3 is CASSPGGRTGELFF. CDR3 bases: TGTGCCAGCAGCCCAGGGGGTCGGACCGGGGAGCTGTTTTTT.

This clonotype was recorded many times. This chain's CDR3 is CASSQNSGVPTEAFF. For the CDR3, the DNA is TGTGCCAGCAGTCAAAATTCCGGGGTCCCCACTGAAGCTTTCTTT. The chain uses TRBV27 and TRBJ1-1, with unresolved D. The CDR3 is 15 amino acids. The V and J ends lost 5 bases and 4 bases respectively, with 17 bases between them. Germline V CDR1 and CDR2: MNHEY, SMNVEV (reference sequence).

This clonotype occurred many times. V is TRBV12-3 or TRBV12-4 and J is TRBJ2-2; 10 bases match TRBD2. Unmatched junction bases numbered 3, after V lost 3 bases and J lost 5 bases. The CDR3 has 15 amino acids. The CDR3 protein is CASSFTLAGTGELFF. The CDR3 nucleotides read TGTGCCAGCAGTTTCACACTAGCGGGAACCGGGGAGCTGTTTTTT.

This clonotype was seen many times. The chain carries TRBV6-5 and TRBJ1-3, with D possibly being TRBD1 (5 bases). The CDR3 runs to 14 residues. Germline CDR1 reads MNHEY; CDR2 reads SVGAGI. Trimming removed 8 bases from V and 1 base from J, with 12 bases in between. The chain's CDR3 is CASGGGFSGNTIYF. The CDR3 region has the DNA TGTGCCAGCGGGGGGGGGTTTTCTGGAAACACCATATATTTT.

This clonotype was observed a few times. Written as DNA, the CDR3 is TGTGCCAGCCACCGTGGAGCTGTCTATGGCTACACCTTC. This codes for CASHRGAVYGYTF. The chain combines TRBV6-1 with TRBJ1-2; D unresolved. The CDR3 contains 13 residues. Germline V CDR1 and CDR2: MNHNS, SASEGT. V was clipped by 8 bases and J by 4 bases, with 14 bases between them.

On this clonotype itself: A much larger clone lies one base from this, so it may be a read error. The genes are TRBV28 and TRBJ1-6, with 7 bases matching TRBD1. The germline CDR1 and CDR2 sequences are MDHEN and SYDVKM. This CDR3 contains 15 residues. The CDR3 DNA reads as TGTGCCAGCAGTTCCGGGACAGCCAATAATTCACACCTCCACTTT. Its protein product is CASSSGTANNSHLHF.

In its sample, this clonotype was seen many times. The rearrangement links TRBV7-9 to TRBJ1-1, with D hard to call. The CDR3 has 15 residues. V dropped 4 bases and J dropped 1 base, with 13 bases sitting between them. Germline-derived CDR1 and CDR2 are SEHNR and FQNEAQ (reference sequence). CDR3 in DNA: TGTGCCAGCAGCTCGGTCCGGGGAAAGAACACTGAAGCTTTCTTT. Translated, it gives CASSSVRGKNTEAFF.

This clonotype has a count of ten or more. The chain joins TRBV2 to TRBJ2-7, with D unresolved. Germline V gene sequence: CDR1 SNHLY, CDR2 FYNNEI. Trimming removed 5 bases from V and 0 bases from J, with 20 bases in between. The CDR3 loop spans 17 amino acids. DNA for the CDR3: TGTGCCAGCAGTCCACCCCCTGTAGAACGGAGCTCCTACGAGCAGTACTTC. Protein product: CASSPPPVERSSYEQYF.

At least ten counts were recorded for this clonotype. This may be a read error, as it is one base from a much larger clone. The gene calls are TRBV6-1 and TRBJ2-2, with 9 nucleotides matching TRBD2. This CDR3 comprises 16 residues. Germline V gives CDR1 MNHNS, CDR2 SASEGT. CDR3 DNA sequence: TGTGCCAGCAGTCCGGGACTAGCCCACGGAACCGGGGAGCTGCTTTTT. This sequence encodes CASSPGLAHGTGELLF.

In this sample, this clonotype turned up many times. This sequence joins TRBV12-3 or TRBV12-4 and TRBJ2-7; D is undetermined. This CDR3 contains 12 residues. V was pared by 6 bases and J by 3 bases, with 9 bases between. The CDR3 DNA reads TGTGCCAGCAGCCCGTCAGGCTACGAGCAGTACTTC. Encoded protein: CASSPSGYEQYF.

This clonotype was picked up many times. The chain uses TRBV5-1 and TRBJ2-6; tentatively, D is TRBD2 (6 bases). V was trimmed by 0 bases and J by 4 bases, leaving 11 bases between them. Germline CDR1 and CDR2: SGHRS and YFSETQ. CDR3 length equals 16 residues. CDR3 sequence reads: CASSLDGGSGANVLTF. The CDR3 DNA reads as TGCGCCAGCAGCTTGGATGGGGGGTCGGGGGCCAACGTCCTGACTTTC.

This clonotype was detected ten times or more. V and J are TRBV24-1 and TRBJ1-2; D unclear. V lost 2 bases and J lost 6, with 6 bases in between. Germline V gives CDR1 KGHDR, CDR2 SFDVKD. This CDR3 is 12 amino acids long. CDR3 region: CATSDSVDGYTF. The DNA for the CDR3 is TGTGCCACCAGTGATTCCGTTGATGGCTACACCTTC.

This clonotype was seen repeatedly, ten times or more. This chain uses TRBV20-1 with TRBJ1-2; no clear D gene. The CDR3 runs 15 residues. V was pared by 3 bases and J by 4 bases, with 18 bases between. Germline V gene lookup returns CDR1 DFQATT and CDR2 SNEGSKA (reference sequence). The CDR3 coding sequence is TGCAGTGCTAGCATCCCAAGGGAGATGGGCTATGGCTACACCTTC. Translating gives CSASIPREMGYGYTF.

This rearrangement joins TRBV11-2 to TRBJ2-5, with 8 bases matching TRBD2. The CDR3 is 15 amino acids. Germline trimming cut 5 bases from V and 1 base from J; bases unmatched to any gene: 6. The germline CDR1 and CDR2 sequences are SGHAT and FQNNGV. The CDR3: CASSHSGIVQETQYF. The CDR3 bases are TGTGCCAGCAGCCATAGCGGGATCGTCCAAGAGACCCAGTACTTC.

This clonotype was detected many times. This sequence joins TRBV12-3 or TRBV12-4 and TRBJ2-5; no reliable D call. The V gene lost 6 bases and the J gene lost 5 bases, with 16 bases spanning the gap. The CDR3 covers 14 residues. CDR3 amino acids: CASRFSGAAETQYF. The CDR3 nucleotides read TGTGCCAGCAGATTTAGTGGCGCCGCCGAGACCCAGTACTTC.

This clonotype appeared many times. V usage is TRBV11-2 and J usage is TRBJ1-5; unclear D gene. Trimming took off 1 base at V and 5 bases at J, with 18 bases between the two ends. The germline V gene has CDR1 SGHAT and CDR2 FQNNGV. CDR3 length: 17 residues. The chain's CDR3 is CASSLVFRRREDQPQHF. CDR3 coding DNA: TGTGCCAGCAGCTTAGTCTTTAGAAGACGCGAGGATCAGCCCCAGCATTTT.